This passage covers 14 T cell receptor beta chains from one sample sequenced in a study of post-analysis software for immune sequencing data. These receptors' targets are unknown. Unique molecular identifiers tagged the TCR beta cDNA libraries. A single record per CDR3 protein comes from TCRdb applying MiXCR to the PCR reads. Found here are approximately 660,000 distinct CDR3 sequences, 55% to 70% of them singletons; the top ten hold around 11%. Findings and caveats of the study: Four to six TRBV segments appeared more often in patients than in controls, and TRBV5-6, TRBV5-1 and TRBV20-1 were among these.

The material sequenced was blood. Receptors originate from a girl aged 2-10 years with multiple sclerosis.

This clonotype was recorded a few times. The rearrangement joins TRBV5-1 to TRBJ2-5; D call uncertain. Trimming pared 4 bases from V and 1 base from J, leaving 14 bases between. The CDR3 runs 15 residues. Germline V gene data show CDR1 as SGHRS and CDR2 as YFSETQ. CDR3 residues: CASSSKTDFQETQYF. The CDR3 bases are TGCGCCAGCAGCAGTAAGACGGATTTCCAAGAGACCCAGTACTTC.

The rearrangement joins TRBV20-1 to TRBJ2-7; D ambiguous. The DNA matches TRBJ2-5 better at its end, which makes the J call doubtful. Germline assignment: CDR1 DFQATT and CDR2 SNEGSKA (reference sequence). The CDR3 sequence is 14 residues long. CDR3 nucleotide sequence: TGCAGTGCTAGAGAGCTCCAGGATGGGAAGACCCAGTACTTC. The encoded protein is CSARELQDGKTQYF.

The chain employs TRBV5-1 and TRBJ2-7, with 9 bases aligning to TRBD1. The CDR3 spans 14 residues. Germline V gene lookup returns CDR1 SGHRS and CDR2 YFSETQ. V gave up 4 bases and J gave up 5 bases; unmatched junction bases: 7. CDR3 amino acids: CASSPGTGYNEQYF. DNA for the CDR3: TGCGCCAGCAGCCCAGGGACAGGGTACAACGAGCAGTACTTC.

Concerning this clonotype: Mismatch with germline at one junction end may stem from a read error. The chain has TRBV4-3 and TRBJ2-5, with unresolved D. The CDR3 extends over 13 amino acids. Germline loops: CDR1 LGHNA, CDR2 YSLEER. CDR3 sequence (DNA): TGCACCAGCAGCCAAGGCGATGGCGAGACCCAGTACTTC. It yields the protein CTSSQGDGETQYF.

The chain carries TRBV6-1 and TRBJ2-3; 9 bases line up with TRBD2. The CDR3 totals 17 residues. Germline V lookup: CDR1 MNHNS, CDR2 SASEGT. V was clipped by 5 bases and J by 3 bases; unmatched bases: 12. The CDR3 here is CASSRRLAGAGTDTQYF. CDR3 DNA: TGTGCCAGCAGTCGACGTTTAGCGGGAGCAGGGACAGATACGCAGTATTTT.

This rearrangement joins TRBV5-1 to TRBJ2-3; 7 bases map to TRBD2. Germline V CDR1 and CDR2: SGHRS, YFSETQ. J gave up 2 bases and V 4 bases, and 7 bases lay outside the gene matches. The CDR3 has 15 residues. DNA of the CDR3: TGCGCCAGCAGCCGATCCAGCGGGGCCACAGATACGCAGTATTTT. This encodes CASSRSSGATDTQYF. Full variable domain (missing parts from reference TRBV5-1 and TRBJ2-3): KAGVTQTPRYLIKTRGQQVTLSCSPISGHRSVSWYQQTPGQGLQFLFEYFSETQRNKGNFPGRFSGRQFSNSRSEMNVSTLELGDSALYLCASSRSSGATDTQYFGPGTRLTVL.

This clonotype showed up just a few times. The chain joins TRBV29-1 to TRBJ2-3; D unclear. The CDR3 loop spans 13 amino acids. Germline V gives CDR1 SQVTM, CDR2 ANQGSEA. Deletions cut 7 bases from V and 3 bases from J, with 14 bases between. CDR3 amino acids: CSALTGPTDTQYF. CDR3 nucleotide sequence: TGCAGCGCCCTGACCGGGCCGACAGATACGCAGTATTTT.

The gene calls are TRBV10-3 and TRBJ2-5, with 10 bases matching TRBD2. V dropped 8 bases and J dropped 11; count of bases not matched to a gene: 20. Germline loops: CDR1 ENHRY, CDR2 SYGVKD. This CDR3 has 16 residues. CDR3: CAIASVGLAGANEQYF. Written as DNA, the CDR3 is TGTGCCATCGCGTCGGTAGGGCTAGCGGGAGCCAATGAGCAGTACTTC.

The V and J genes are TRBV5-1 and TRBJ2-5; the match to TRBD1 covers 10 bases. CDR1 is SGHRS and CDR2 is YFSETQ in the germline V gene. The CDR3 is 17 amino acids. J lost 2 bases, V lost 0 bases, and 7 bases had no gene match. The DNA of the CDR3 is TGCGCCAGCAGCTTGGGGGACAGGGGATCTTGGCAAGAGACCCAGTACTTC. It is translated as CASSLGDRGSWQETQYF.

Only one count was recorded for this clonotype. The chain combines TRBV5-4 with TRBJ2-3, with TRBD2 matching 10 bases. Losses at the gene ends were 0 bases for V and 0 bases for J; bases not matched to a gene: 4. CDR1 is SGHNT, CDR2 YYREEE, per germline (reference sequence). The CDR3 contains 17 residues. The CDR3 loop is CASSLVTSGASTDTQYF. For the CDR3, the DNA is TGTGCCAGCAGCTTGGTCACTAGCGGGGCTAGCACAGATACGCAGTATTTT.

This chain connects TRBV9 to TRBJ2-7; D is uncertain. Trimming shortened V by 0 bases and J by 2 bases, and 12 bases separated the two germline ends. CDR1 is SGDLS and CDR2 is YYNGEE in the germline V gene. The CDR3 spans 15 residues. The CDR3 DNA follows: TGTGCCAGCAGCGTAGCCGGCAGCACAGCCTACGAGCAGTACTTC. This codes for CASSVAGSTAYEQYF.

The CDR3 sequence: CASSFMGRSGGPQDTQYF. DNA for the CDR3: TGTGCCAGCAGTTTTATGGGCAGGAGCGGGGGGCCTCAAGATACGCAGTATTTT. The chain is built from TRBV12-3 or TRBV12-4 and TRBJ2-3; 9 bases are a match to TRBD2. V was pared by 3 bases and J by 5 bases, with 15 bases of the junction left unmatched. The CDR3 has 18 residues.

The chain carries TRBV12-3 or TRBV12-4 and TRBJ1-1, with D perhaps matching TRBD1 (6 bases). The CDR3 runs 15 residues. Deletions cut 6 bases from V and 1 base from J, with 15 bases between. CDR3 bases: TGTGCCAGCAGGCTCAGGGGACGCAGGAACACTGAAGCTTTCTTT. It is translated as CASRLRGRRNTEAFF.

CDR3 bases: TGTGCCAGCAGCTTAGTATTGGGGAACACAGATACGCAGTATTTT. Protein: CASSLVLGNTDTQYF. This chain uses TRBV7-2 with TRBJ2-3; D gene ambiguous. The CDR3 spans 15 residues. Germline V CDR1 and CDR2: SGHTA, FQGNSA. Trimming shortened V by 1 base and J by 2 bases, and 10 bases separated the two germline ends.